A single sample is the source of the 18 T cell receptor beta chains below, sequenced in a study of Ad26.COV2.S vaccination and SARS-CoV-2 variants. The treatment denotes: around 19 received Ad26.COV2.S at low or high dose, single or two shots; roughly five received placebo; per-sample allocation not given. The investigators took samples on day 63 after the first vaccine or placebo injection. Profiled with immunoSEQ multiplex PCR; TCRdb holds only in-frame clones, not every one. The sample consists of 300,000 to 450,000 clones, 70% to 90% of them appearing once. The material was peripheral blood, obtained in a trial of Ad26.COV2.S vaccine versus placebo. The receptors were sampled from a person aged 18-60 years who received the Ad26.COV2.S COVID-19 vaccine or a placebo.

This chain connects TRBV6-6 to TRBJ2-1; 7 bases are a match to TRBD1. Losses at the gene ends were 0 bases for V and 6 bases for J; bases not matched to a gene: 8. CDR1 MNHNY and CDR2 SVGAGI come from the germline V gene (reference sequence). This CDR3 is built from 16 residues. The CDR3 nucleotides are TGTGCCAGCAGTTACTCGAGCCAAGGGGGCTTCAATGAGCAGTTCTTC. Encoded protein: CASSYSSQGGFNEQFF.

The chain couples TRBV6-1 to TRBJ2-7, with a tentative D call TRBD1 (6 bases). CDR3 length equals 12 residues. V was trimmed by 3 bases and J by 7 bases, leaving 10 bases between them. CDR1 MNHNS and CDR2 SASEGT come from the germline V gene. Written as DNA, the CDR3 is TGTGCCAGCAGTGATCTGGACAGTGAGCAGTACTTC. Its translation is CASSDLDSEQYF.

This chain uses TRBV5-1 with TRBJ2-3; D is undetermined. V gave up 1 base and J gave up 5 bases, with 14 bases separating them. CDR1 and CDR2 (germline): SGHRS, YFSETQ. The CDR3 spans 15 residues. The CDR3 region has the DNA TGCGCCAGCAGCTTGATTGGCACCCACCGAGATACGCAGTATTTT. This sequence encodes CASSLIGTHRDTQYF.

Written as DNA, the CDR3 is TGTGCCACACGACAGCAACGGACCGGGGAGCTGTTTTTT. Translation: CATRQQRTGELFF. The rearrangement joins TRBV19 to TRBJ2-2; tentatively, D is TRBD1 (5 bases). Deletions cut 10 bases from V and 5 bases from J, with 14 bases between. This CDR3 has 13 amino acids. Germline V gives CDR1 LNHDA, CDR2 SQIVND (reference sequence).

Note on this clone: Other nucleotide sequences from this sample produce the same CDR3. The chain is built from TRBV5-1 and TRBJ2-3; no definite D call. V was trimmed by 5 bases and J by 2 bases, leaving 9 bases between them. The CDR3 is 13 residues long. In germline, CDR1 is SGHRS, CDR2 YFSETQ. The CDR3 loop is CASSPDNTDTQYF. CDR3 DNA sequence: TGCGCCAGCAGTCCAGACAACACAGATACGCAGTATTTT.

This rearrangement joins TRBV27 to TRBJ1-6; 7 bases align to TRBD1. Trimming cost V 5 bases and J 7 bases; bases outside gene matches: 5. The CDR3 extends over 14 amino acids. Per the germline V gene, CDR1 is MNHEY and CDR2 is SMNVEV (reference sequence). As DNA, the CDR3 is TGTGCCAGCAGTGGGACAGATAGGAATTCACCCCTCCACTTT. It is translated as CASSGTDRNSPLHF.

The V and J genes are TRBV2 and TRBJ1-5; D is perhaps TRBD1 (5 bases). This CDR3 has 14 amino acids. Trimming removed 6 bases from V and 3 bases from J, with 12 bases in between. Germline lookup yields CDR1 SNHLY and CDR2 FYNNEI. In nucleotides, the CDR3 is TGTGCCAGCAGGGCGACAGCTTACAATCAGCCCCAGCATTTT. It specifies CASRATAYNQPQHF.

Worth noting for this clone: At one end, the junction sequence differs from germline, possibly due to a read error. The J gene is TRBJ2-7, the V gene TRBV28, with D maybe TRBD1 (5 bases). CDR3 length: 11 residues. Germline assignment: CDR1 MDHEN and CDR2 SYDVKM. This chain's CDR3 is CASSGIGQGDF. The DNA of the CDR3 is TGTGCCAGCAGTGGCATCGGACAAGGTGACTTC.

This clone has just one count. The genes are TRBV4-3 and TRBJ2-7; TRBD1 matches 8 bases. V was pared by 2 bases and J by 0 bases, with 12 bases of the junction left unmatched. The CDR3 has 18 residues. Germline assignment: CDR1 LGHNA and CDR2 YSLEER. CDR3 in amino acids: CASSQRAGGAYSSYEQYF. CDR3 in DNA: TGCGCCAGCAGCCAAAGGGCAGGGGGCGCGTACTCCTCCTACGAGCAGTACTTC.

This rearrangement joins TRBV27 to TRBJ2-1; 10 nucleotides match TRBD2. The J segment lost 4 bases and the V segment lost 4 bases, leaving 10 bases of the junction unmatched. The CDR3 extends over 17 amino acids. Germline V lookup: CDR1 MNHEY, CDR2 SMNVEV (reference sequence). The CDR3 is CASSSYIGTSDYNEQFF. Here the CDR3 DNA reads TGTGCCAGCAGTTCGTATATCGGGACTAGCGATTACAATGAGCAGTTCTTC.

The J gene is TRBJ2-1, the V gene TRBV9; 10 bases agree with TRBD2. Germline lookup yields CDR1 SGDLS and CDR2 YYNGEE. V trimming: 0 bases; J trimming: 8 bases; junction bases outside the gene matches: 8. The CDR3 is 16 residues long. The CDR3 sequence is CASSVGAGGLLDEQFF. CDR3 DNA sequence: TGTGCCAGCAGCGTAGGAGCGGGGGGGCTCCTGGATGAGCAGTTCTTC.

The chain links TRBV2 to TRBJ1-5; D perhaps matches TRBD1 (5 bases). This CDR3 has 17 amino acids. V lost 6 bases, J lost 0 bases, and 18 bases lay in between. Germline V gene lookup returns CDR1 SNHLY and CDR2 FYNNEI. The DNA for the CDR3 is TGTGCCAGCAGCCACGGGTTGGGGGAAAATAGCAATCAGCCCCAGCATTTT. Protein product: CASSHGLGENSNQPQHF.

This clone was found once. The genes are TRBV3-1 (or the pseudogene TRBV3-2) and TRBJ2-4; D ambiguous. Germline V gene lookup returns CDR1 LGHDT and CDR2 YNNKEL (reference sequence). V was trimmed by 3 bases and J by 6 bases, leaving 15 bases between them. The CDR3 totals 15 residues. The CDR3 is CASSHGLGGPNIQYF. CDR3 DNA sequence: TGTGCCAGCAGCCACGGCTTGGGCGGACCAAACATTCAGTACTTC.

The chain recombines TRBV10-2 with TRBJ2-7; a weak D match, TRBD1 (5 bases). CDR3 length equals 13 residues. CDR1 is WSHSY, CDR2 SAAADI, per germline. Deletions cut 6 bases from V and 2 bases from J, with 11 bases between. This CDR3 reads CASSRVEAYEQYF. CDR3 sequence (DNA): TGCGCCAGCAGCAGGGTCGAAGCCTACGAGCAGTACTTC.

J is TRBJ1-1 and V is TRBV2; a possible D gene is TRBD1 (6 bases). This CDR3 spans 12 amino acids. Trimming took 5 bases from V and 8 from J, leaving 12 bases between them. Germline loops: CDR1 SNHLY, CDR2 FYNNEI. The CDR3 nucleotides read TGTGCCAGCAGTTCCACAGGGAGCGAAGCTTTCTTT. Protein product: CASSSTGSEAFF.

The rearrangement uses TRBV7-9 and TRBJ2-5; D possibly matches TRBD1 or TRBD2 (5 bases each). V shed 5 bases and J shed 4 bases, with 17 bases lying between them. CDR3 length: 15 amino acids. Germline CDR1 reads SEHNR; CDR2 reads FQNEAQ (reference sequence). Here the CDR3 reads CASSRWGTDGETQYF. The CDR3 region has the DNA TGTGCCAGCAGCCGATGGGGGACCGACGGAGAGACCCAGTACTTC.

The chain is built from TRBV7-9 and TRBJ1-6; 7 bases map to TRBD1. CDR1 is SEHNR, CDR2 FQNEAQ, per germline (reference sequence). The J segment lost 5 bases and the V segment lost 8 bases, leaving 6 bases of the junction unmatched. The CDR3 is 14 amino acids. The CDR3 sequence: CASVHGTDNSPLHF. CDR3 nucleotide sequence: TGTGCCAGCGTTCACGGGACAGATAATTCACCCCTCCACTTT.

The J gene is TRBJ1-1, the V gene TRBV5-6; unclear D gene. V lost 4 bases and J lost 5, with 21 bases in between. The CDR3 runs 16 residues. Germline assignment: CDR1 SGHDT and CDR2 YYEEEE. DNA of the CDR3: TGTGCCAGCAGCGCAACAGACCCCGGTAGTTGGACTGAAGCTTTCTTT. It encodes CASSATDPGSWTEAFF.